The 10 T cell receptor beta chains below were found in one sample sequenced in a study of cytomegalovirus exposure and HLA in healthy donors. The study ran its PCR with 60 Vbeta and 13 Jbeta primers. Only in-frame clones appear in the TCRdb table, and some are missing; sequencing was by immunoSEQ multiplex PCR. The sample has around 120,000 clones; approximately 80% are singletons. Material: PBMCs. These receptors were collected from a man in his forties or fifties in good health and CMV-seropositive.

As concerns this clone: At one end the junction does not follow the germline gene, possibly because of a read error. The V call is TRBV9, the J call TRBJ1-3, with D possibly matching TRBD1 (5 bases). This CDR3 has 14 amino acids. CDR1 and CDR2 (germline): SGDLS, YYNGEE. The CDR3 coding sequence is TGTGCCAGCAACGTAGGACATACACGGAACACCATATATTTT. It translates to CASNVGHTRNTIYF.

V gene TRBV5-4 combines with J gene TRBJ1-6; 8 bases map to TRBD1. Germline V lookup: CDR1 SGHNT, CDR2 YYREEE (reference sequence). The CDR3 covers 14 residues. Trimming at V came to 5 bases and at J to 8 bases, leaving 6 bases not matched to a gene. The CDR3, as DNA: TGTGCCAGCAGTCCGGACAGGGCTCATTCACCCCTCCACTTT. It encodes CASSPDRAHSPLHF.

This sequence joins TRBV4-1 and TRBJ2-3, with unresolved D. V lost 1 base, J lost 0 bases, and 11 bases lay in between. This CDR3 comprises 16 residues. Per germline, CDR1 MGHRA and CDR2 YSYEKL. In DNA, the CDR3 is TGCGCCAGCAGCCAAGTTCAGGCTTTAAGCACAGATACGCAGTATTTT. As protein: CASSQVQALSTDTQYF.

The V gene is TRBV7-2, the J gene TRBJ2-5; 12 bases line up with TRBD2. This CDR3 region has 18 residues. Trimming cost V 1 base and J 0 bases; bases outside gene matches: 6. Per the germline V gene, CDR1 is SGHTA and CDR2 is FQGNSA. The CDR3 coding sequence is TGTGCCAGCAGCTTAGTGAGCGGGACTAGCGGGTACCAAGAGACCCAGTACTTC. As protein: CASSLVSGTSGYQETQYF.

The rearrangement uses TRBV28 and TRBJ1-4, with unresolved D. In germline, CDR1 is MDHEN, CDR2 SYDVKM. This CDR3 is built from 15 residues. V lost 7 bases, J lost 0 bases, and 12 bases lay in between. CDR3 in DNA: TGTGCCAGCACCGATTTCGGGTCAACTAATGAAAAACTGTTTTTT. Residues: CASTDFGSTNEKLFF.

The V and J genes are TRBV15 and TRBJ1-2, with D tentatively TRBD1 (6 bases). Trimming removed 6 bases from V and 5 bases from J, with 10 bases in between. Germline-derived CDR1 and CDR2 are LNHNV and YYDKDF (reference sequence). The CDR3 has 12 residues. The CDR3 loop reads CATSTGRYGYTF. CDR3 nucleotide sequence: TGTGCCACCAGTACAGGGCGGTATGGCTACACCTTC.

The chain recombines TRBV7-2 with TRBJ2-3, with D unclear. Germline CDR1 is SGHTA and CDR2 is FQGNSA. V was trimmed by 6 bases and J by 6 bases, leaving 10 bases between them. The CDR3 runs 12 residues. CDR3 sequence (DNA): TGTGCCAGCAGTTTCCTCGGGGATACGCAGTATTTT. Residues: CASSFLGDTQYF.

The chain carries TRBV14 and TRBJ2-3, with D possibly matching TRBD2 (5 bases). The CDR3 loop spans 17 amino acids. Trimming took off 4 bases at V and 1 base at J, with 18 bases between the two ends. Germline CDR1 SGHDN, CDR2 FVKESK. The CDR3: CASSPNLGGGGTDTQYF. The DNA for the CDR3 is TGTGCCAGCAGCCCTAACCTAGGAGGTGGTGGCACAGATACGCAGTATTTT.

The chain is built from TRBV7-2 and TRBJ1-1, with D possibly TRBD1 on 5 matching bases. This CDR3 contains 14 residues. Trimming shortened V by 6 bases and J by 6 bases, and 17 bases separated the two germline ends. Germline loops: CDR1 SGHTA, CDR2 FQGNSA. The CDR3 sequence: CASSFLGGRAEAFF. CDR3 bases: TGTGCCAGCAGTTTCCTCGGGGGGAGGGCTGAAGCTTTCTTT.

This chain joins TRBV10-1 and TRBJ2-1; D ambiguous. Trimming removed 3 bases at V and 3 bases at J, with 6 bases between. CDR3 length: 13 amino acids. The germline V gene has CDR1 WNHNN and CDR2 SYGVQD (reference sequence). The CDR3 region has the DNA TGCGCCAGCAGTGATCCAGGCTACAATGAGCAGTTCTTC. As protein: CASSDPGYNEQFF.